This T cell receptor (beta chain) was obtained from a study of CD8 T cells in ankylosing spondylitis. Study-level findings and limits: What seemed typical of ankylosing spondylitis blood was a TCR beta motif built from several highly homologous variants. Earlier authors reported some of these motif variants in reactive arthritis synovial fluid and blood.

Per the germline V gene, CDR1 is SGHAT and CDR2 is FQDESV (reference sequence). The length of the CDR3 is 18 residues. J gave up 4 bases and V 1 base, and 13 bases lay outside the gene matches. With molecular barcodes, quantitative 5'-RACE was used to make the TCR beta libraries. TCRdb re-called the 5' RACE reads with MiXCR, one entry per CDR3 protein. The sample records roughly 300,000 distinct CDR3 sequences, approximately 8.2% being singletons. Note on this clonotype: As yet, its antigen is unknown.

The sample was blood, either unsorted or a sorted T cell fraction (not recorded which). The sequence derives from a male donor with ankylosing spondylitis. The J gene is TRBJ1-2, the V gene TRBV11-1; 9 bases fit TRBD1. The DNA for the CDR3 is TGTGCCAGCAGCTTAGTTCGCTCGCGGGACAGGGCGCTCTATGGCTACACCTTC. This sequence encodes CASSLVRSRDRALYGYTF.